This is a list of T cell receptor beta chains from one sample in a study of PD-L1 blockade in urothelial cancer. Clones were sequenced by immunoSEQ multiplex PCR, and TCRdb holds only the in-frame ones, with some missing. The repertoire holds about 29,000 clones, with 84% as singletons. The material sequenced was PBMCs, taken around atezolizumab (anti-PD-L1) treatment. Source of these receptors: a man in his 70s with urothelial cancer. Both conserved end residues are part of each CDR3. D genes are given only for firm matches. Some rows have no size entry. The others give once, few or many, or a class for an expanded clone.

V	J	D	size	DNA	CDR3
TRBV5-1	TRBJ2-3	TRBD2	-	TGCGCCAGCAGCTTAACCGGGAGGGCCCTTGGAGATACGCAGTATTTT	CASSLTGRALGDTQYF
TRBV5-1	TRBJ2-3	TRBD2	-	TGCGCCAGCAGCTTGGACGGGACTAGCGGGAGAACAGATACGCAGTATTTT	CASSLDGTSGRTDTQYF
TRBV7-6	TRBJ2-7	TRBD2	-	TGTGCCAGCGGGCCGGGGGGTGGGATCGAGCAGTACTTC	CASGPGGGIEQYF
TRBV7-3	TRBJ1-1	-	-	TGTGCCAGCAGCGAAGGACAGAACACTGAAGCTTTCTTT	CASSEGQNTEAFF
TRBV25-1	TRBJ2-5	TRBD2	-	TGTGCCAGCAGTCCCCGACTAGCGGGACCGAATGAAGAGACCCAGTACTTC	CASSPRLAGPNEETQYF
TRBV5-1	TRBJ1-4	-	-	TGCGCCAGCAGCGGAGAGAGGGTAGGGTATGAAAAACTGTTTTTT	CASSGERVGYEKLFF
TRBV15	TRBJ1-5	-	medium-sized	TGTGCCACCAGCAGAGGACAGGAATGGAATCAGCCCCAGCATTTT	CATSRGQEWNQPQHF
TRBV4-3	TRBJ1-2	-	-	TGCGCCAGCAGCCTAACAACGGGGTATGGCTACACCTTC	CASSLTTGYGYTF
TRBV2	TRBJ2-3	-	few	TGTGCCAGCAGTGGAGGTCGCGGGACAGATACGCAGTATTTT	CASSGGRGTDTQYF
TRBV16	TRBJ1-1	TRBD1	-	TGTGCCAGCAGCGGACAGGGGAGCACTGAAGCTTTCTTT	CASSGQGSTEAFF
TRBV19	TRBJ2-5	TRBD2	once	TGTGCCAGTAGTACATTAGCGGGATCCCAAGAGACCCAGTACTTC	CASSTLAGSQETQYF
TRBV28	TRBJ2-3	-	few	TGTGCCAGCAGTTCGACCCAGGGCACAGATACGCAGTATTTT	CASSSTQGTDTQYF
TRBV7-9	TRBJ2-5	TRBD1	-	TGTGCCAGCAGCGGGACAGGCGACCAAGAGACCCAGTACTTC	CASSGTGDQETQYF